Reported below is one T cell receptor beta chain. Its specificity is not known. These data are taken from a study of T cell responses to AZD1222 COVID-19 vaccine. Regarding the study as a whole: Sampling that yielded the repertoires occurred only after the peak T cell response. It should be noted that donors were predominantly white British and more often female, and clonal diversity was possibly underestimated. Two doses of AZD1222 preceded a rise in Spike-specific TCR breadth and depth. Spike as a whole was targeted by vaccine-associated CD4 TCRs, dominant at 160-218 and 743-854.

Trimming pared 1 base from V and 2 bases from J, leaving 8 bases between. Germline V lookup: CDR1 SGHNT, CDR2 YENEEA. The CDR3 contains 14 residues. The data were produced by immunoSEQ multiplex PCR, yet TCRdb's version contains in-frame clones alone and is incomplete. The table includes about 84,000 clones, roughly 88% detected once. This rearrangement joins TRBV11-3 to TRBJ1-1; weak D call: TRBD1 (5 bases). The material was peripheral blood, obtained 28 days after the second AZD1222 dose. This sequence originates from an adult who received the AZD1222 COVID-19 vaccine. CDR3 in DNA: TGTGCCAGCAGCTTAGGGGGACCCAACACTGAAGCTTTCTTT. Residues: CASSLGGPNTEAFF. Complete variable domain (other parts from reference TRBV11-3 and TRBJ1-1): EAGVVQSPRYKIIEKKQPVAFWCNPISGHNTLYWYLQNLGQGPELLIRYENEEAVDDSQLPKDRFSAERLKGVDSTLKIQPAELGDSAVYLCASSLGGPNTEAFFGQGTRLTVV.